The rows below give T cell receptor beta chains drawn from one sample of a study of blood T cell repertoires in COVID-19. TCRdb's copy holds only in-frame clones and misses some; the assay was immunoSEQ multiplex PCR. Among some 57,000 clones, around 88% were seen once, and the ten largest hold around 25%. Material: peripheral blood. The source is a woman of 80 years or more with acute or convalescent COVID-19. Each CDR3 is given with its conserved first and last residue. The order of the fields is V gene, clone size, D gene, J gene, CDR3 protein, CDR3 DNA. A D gene is named only where the DNA matches it firmly. Expanded clones get a size class; other rows say once, few or many, or leave the size out.

V gene: TRBV29-1
clone size: .
D gene: .
J gene: TRBJ1-1
CDR3 protein: CSGSMRNTEAFF
CDR3 DNA: TGCAGCGGTTCAATGAGGAACACTGAAGCTTTCTTT

V gene: TRBV11-3
clone size: .
D gene: .
J gene: TRBJ2-3
CDR3 protein: CASSLDPVRKAFSTDTQYF
CDR3 DNA: TGTGCCAGCAGCTTAGATCCTGTGCGGAAAGCGTTTAGCACAGATACGCAGTATTTT

V gene: TRBV7-3
clone size: .
D gene: TRBD2
J gene: TRBJ2-1
CDR3 protein: CASSIEAGGSYNEQFF
CDR3 DNA: TGTGCCAGCAGCATCGAAGCGGGAGGGTCCTACAATGAGCAGTTCTTC

V gene: TRBV4-2
clone size: .
D gene: .
J gene: TRBJ1-2
CDR3 protein: CASSQELARIYGYTF
CDR3 DNA: TGTGCCAGCAGCCAAGAATTGGCCAGGATTTATGGCTACACCTTC

V gene: TRBV5-1
clone size: .
D gene: TRBD2
J gene: TRBJ2-2
CDR3 protein: CASSSRGGGSTGELFF
CDR3 DNA: TGCGCCAGCAGCTCTCGGGGGGGCGGAAGCACCGGGGAGCTGTTTTTT

V gene: TRBV7-9
clone size: .
D gene: .
J gene: TRBJ2-2
CDR3 protein: CASNPRDFVAGELFF
CDR3 DNA: TGTGCCAGCAACCCCAGGGATTTTGTCGCCGGGGAGCTGTTTTTT

V gene: TRBV27
clone size: .
D gene: TRBD1
J gene: TRBJ2-7
CDR3 protein: CASSGDRGRSYEQYF
CDR3 DNA: TGTGCCAGCAGCGGAGACAGGGGACGGTCCTACGAGCAGTACTTC

V gene: TRBV7-9
clone size: .
D gene: TRBD2
J gene: TRBJ2-3
CDR3 protein: CASSLGAGDTDTQYF
CDR3 DNA: TGTGCCAGCAGCTTGGGAGCGGGGGACACAGATACGCAGTATTTT

V gene: TRBV10-3
clone size: .
D gene: .
J gene: TRBJ2-1
CDR3 protein: CAISDSGTTYNEQFF
CDR3 DNA: TGTGCCATCAGTGACAGCGGTACTACCTACAATGAGCAGTTCTTC

V gene: TRBV2
clone size: .
D gene: .
J gene: TRBJ1-2
CDR3 protein: CASSPDRNYGYTF
CDR3 DNA: TGTGCCAGCAGCCCCGACAGGAACTATGGCTACACCTTC

V gene: TRBV3-1/TRBV3-2
clone size: .
D gene: TRBD2
J gene: TRBJ2-1
CDR3 protein: CASSQGTSDYNEQFF
CDR3 DNA: TGTGCCAGCAGCCAAGGGACTAGCGACTACAATGAGCAGTTCTTC

V gene: TRBV7-8
clone size: once
D gene: .
J gene: TRBJ1-5
CDR3 protein: CASSLGTAYSNQPQHF
CDR3 DNA: TGTGCCAGCAGCTTAGGGACAGCCTATAGCAATCAGCCCCAGCATTTT

V gene: TRBV5-6
clone size: .
D gene: TRBD2
J gene: TRBJ2-1
CDR3 protein: CASSLASGSEYNEQFF
CDR3 DNA: TGTGCCAGCAGCTTGGCTAGCGGGAGTGAATACAATGAGCAGTTCTTC

V gene: TRBV5-4
clone size: .
D gene: TRBD1
J gene: TRBJ2-7
CDR3 protein: CASSPGGQGGYEQYF
CDR3 DNA: TGTGCCAGCAGCCCGGGGGGACAGGGCGGGTACGAGCAGTACTTC

V gene: TRBV28
clone size: .
D gene: .
J gene: TRBJ1-2
CDR3 protein: CASSLLRGALGYTF
CDR3 DNA: TGTGCCAGCAGTTTATTGCGGGGGGCTTTGGGCTACACCTTC

V gene: TRBV15
clone size: .
D gene: TRBD2
J gene: TRBJ2-3
CDR3 protein: CATSRDHLAGGLSSTDTQYF
CDR3 DNA: TGTGCCACCAGCAGAGATCATCTTGCGGGAGGTTTGTCTAGCACAGATACGCAGTATTTT

V gene: TRBV21-1
clone size: .
D gene: .
J gene: TRBJ1-5
CDR3 protein: CASSKGPCRQPQHF
CDR3 DNA: TGTGCCAGCAGCAAAGGCCCCTGCCGGCAGCCCCAGCATTTT

V gene: TRBV3-1/TRBV3-2
clone size: .
D gene: .
J gene: TRBJ1-2
CDR3 protein: CASSQEWGLIGYTF
CDR3 DNA: TGTGCCAGCAGCCAAGAATGGGGGCTAATCGGCTACACCTTC

V gene: TRBV7-9
clone size: .
D gene: TRBD1
J gene: TRBJ2-3
CDR3 protein: CASSFSHRGSDTQYF
CDR3 DNA: TGTGCCAGCAGCTTTAGTCACAGGGGGTCAGATACGCAGTATTTT

V gene: TRBV28
clone size: .
D gene: .
J gene: TRBJ1-2
CDR3 protein: CASSFEVRKGHGYTF
CDR3 DNA: TGTGCCAGCAGTTTTGAAGTTCGTAAGGGGCATGGCTACACCTTC

V gene: TRBV11-2
clone size: .
D gene: TRBD2
J gene: TRBJ2-1
CDR3 protein: CASSLDLAGRGNEQFF
CDR3 DNA: TGTGCCAGCAGCTTAGATCTAGCGGGACGGGGGAATGAGCAGTTCTTC

V gene: TRBV7-9
clone size: .
D gene: TRBD2
J gene: TRBJ2-1
CDR3 protein: CASSQGLAGGPVGNEQFF
CDR3 DNA: TGTGCCAGCAGCCAGGGGCTAGCGGGGGGGCCGGTGGGTAATGAGCAGTTCTTC

V gene: TRBV2
clone size: .
D gene: .
J gene: TRBJ2-3
CDR3 protein: CASTSSRNTQYF
CDR3 DNA: TGTGCCAGCACGTCTTCTAGGAATACGCAGTATTTT

V gene: TRBV9
clone size: once
D gene: .
J gene: TRBJ2-1
CDR3 protein: CASSVDAGPYNEQFF
CDR3 DNA: TGTGCCAGCAGCGTAGACGCGGGTCCCTACAATGAGCAGTTCTTC

V gene: TRBV4-1
clone size: few
D gene: .
J gene: TRBJ2-2
CDR3 protein: CASSSKDGTGELFF
CDR3 DNA: TGCGCCAGCAGCTCAAAAGACGGGACCGGGGAGCTGTTTTTT

V gene: TRBV28
clone size: .
D gene: .
J gene: TRBJ1-5
CDR3 protein: CASSLGRAGQPQHF
CDR3 DNA: TGTGCCAGCAGTTTGGGCCGGGCGGGCCAGCCCCAGCATTTT

V gene: TRBV18
clone size: few
D gene: .
J gene: TRBJ1-1
CDR3 protein: CASSPESTGRNTEAFF
CDR3 DNA: TGTGCCAGCTCACCAGAGTCCACAGGGAGAAACACTGAAGCTTTCTTT

V gene: TRBV6-4
clone size: .
D gene: TRBD2
J gene: TRBJ2-1
CDR3 protein: CASRQGLAVSNEQFF
CDR3 DNA: TGTGCCAGCAGGCAGGGACTAGCGGTTAGTAATGAGCAGTTCTTC

V gene: TRBV9
clone size: .
D gene: .
J gene: TRBJ1-2
CDR3 protein: CASSVDMGADGYTF
CDR3 DNA: TGTGCCAGCAGCGTAGATATGGGGGCTGATGGCTACACCTTC

V gene: TRBV30
clone size: once
D gene: TRBD1
J gene: TRBJ2-5
CDR3 protein: CAWSVGRDRETQYF
CDR3 DNA: TGTGCCTGGAGTGTAGGACGGGACAGGGAGACCCAGTACTTC

V gene: TRBV5-1
clone size: .
D gene: .
J gene: TRBJ1-1
CDR3 protein: CASSRQGSNTEAFF
CDR3 DNA: TGCGCCAGCAGCAGGCAGGGGTCGAACACTGAAGCTTTCTTT

V gene: TRBV5-1
clone size: .
D gene: .
J gene: TRBJ1-1
CDR3 protein: CASSLNRDTEAFF
CDR3 DNA: TGCGCCAGCAGCTTAAACAGGGACACTGAAGCTTTCTTT

V gene: TRBV7-9
clone size: .
D gene: TRBD2
J gene: TRBJ2-3
CDR3 protein: CASSIAGGPVDTQYF
CDR3 DNA: TGTGCCAGCAGCATAGCGGGAGGGCCCGTCGATACGCAGTATTTT

V gene: TRBV7-8
clone size: .
D gene: .
J gene: TRBJ1-1
CDR3 protein: CASSLDMNTEAFF
CDR3 DNA: TGTGCCAGCAGCTTAGATATGAACACTGAAGCTTTCTTT

V gene: TRBV2
clone size: .
D gene: TRBD1
J gene: TRBJ1-4
CDR3 protein: CASRRDRGDEKLFF
CDR3 DNA: TGTGCCAGCAGGAGGGACAGGGGAGATGAAAAACTGTTTTTT

V gene: TRBV2
clone size: once
D gene: TRBD2
J gene: TRBJ2-1
CDR3 protein: CASIAGAPKNNEQFF
CDR3 DNA: TGTGCCAGCATAGCGGGAGCACCAAAGAACAATGAGCAGTTCTTC

V gene: TRBV5-1
clone size: .
D gene: .
J gene: TRBJ2-3
CDR3 protein: CASSADSNTQYF
CDR3 DNA: TGCGCCAGCAGCGCTGACAGCAATACGCAGTATTTT